Here is one T cell receptor beta chain with its context. This clonotype was seen a handful of times. The target of this receptor is not known. Base qualities are not at hand, and no much larger clone is one base apart. Counted from cysteine to phenylalanine, this CDR3 has 13 amino acids. Of all the DNA, just the CDR3 is kept, 39 bases in frame from base 1. V is shortened by 0 bases, J by 11 bases, and the region joining them spans 13 bases. Taken from the germline V gene, the CDR1 and CDR2 loops are SGHAT and FQNNGV. This sample is part of a study of T cells in Graves' hyperthyroidism and ophthalmopathy (dated by TCRdb to the late 2010s). About the investigation overall: Peripheral blood samples were taken at the time of initial diagnosis, prior to any treatment. Once sampling was done, hyperthyroidism patients were given methimazole at a starting dose of 30 mg daily, whereas ophthalmopathy patients were given high-dose intravenous methylprednisolone. To identify distinguishing TCR V-J signatures, a discovery cohort of about 95 patients was used, comprising 40 to 45 with Graves' ophthalmopathy and roughly 60 with stable Graves' hyperthyroidism. The roughly 90 discovery patients were divided at random into training and test sets in a 7:3 ratio. In addition, the study compared T-cell repertoires in thyroid tissue and in blood from five to seven Graves' hyperthyroidism patients. According to the paper, TCR Vbeta CDR3 sequencing was carried out on some 130 peripheral blood samples, which came from fewer than 50 ophthalmopathy, under 85 hyperthyroidism and some 17 progressor patients. Prospective prediction of ophthalmopathy was tested in an independent validation cohort of fewer than 20 hyperthyroidism patients and around 16 patients who later progressed to ophthalmopathy.

Amplification of TCR beta CDR3 regions was carried out from RNA transcripts. The first round of RT-PCR for the TCR CDR3 was performed with the HTBI primer set and the Qiagen OneStep RT-PCR kit. Libraries were constructed in a second round of multiplex PCR, after which size selection and purification were carried out. Paired-end sequencing of the libraries was performed with 100 bp reads on an Illumina HiSeq2000. The authors' pipeline ran thus. SOAPnuke was used to process the raw data, with reads discarded if the reads contained adapters or uncalled bases, had a mean Phred below 15, or lacked an exact constant-primer or identifier match. COPE v1.2.5 was used to merge the high-quality paired reads, and each unique nucleotide sequence was defined as a clonotype. MiTCR v1.1 was used to align the clonotypes against IMGT TRBV, TRBD and TRBJ reference segments. The analysis was restricted to V-J combinations with a frequency above 0.0001, which together covered 99.2% of the repertoires. The TCS score was defined as F50 (clonal expansion) divided by E x V (chaos), with BLOSUM62-based TCRdist calculated between CDR3 peptides within each V-J. Welch's t-statistics and random forest reduced 450 to 600 V-J features to roughly 13, which were used in a naive Bayes classifier (R e1071). The public reads were run again by TCRdb, first through fastp at Q25 and then through MiXCR, and only productive beta chains were kept. Rows matching on CDR3 protein sequence are summarized as one entry with the most common DNA and genes. These V and J calls rely on TCRdb rather than the paper's analysis. The sample contains under 750,000 distinct CDR3 sequences, around 20% of them found a single time. The ten biggest clones cover approximately 15% of the sample.

The hyperthyroidism patients were between 18 and 65 years old and newly diagnosed, with a disease duration of less than 2 months. The study excluded patients with uncontrolled infections, other autoimmune diseases, pregnancy or lactation. Diagnoses were established on the basis of clinical symptoms, serum thyroxine and TRAb, thyroid ultrasound, and orbital computed tomography. For progressor patients, blood was drawn at the first diagnosis of hyperthyroidism, before any ophthalmopathy symptoms had appeared. Ficoll-Paque density gradient centrifugation was used to isolate PBMCs from 8 to 10 ml of fresh peripheral blood. Patients classed as progressors first received a Graves' hyperthyroidism diagnosis and then went on to develop ophthalmopathy during follow-up. Total RNA was extracted with Trizol reagent, and quality was checked on an Agilent 2100 Bioanalyzer. Points the paper makes about the study in general: Most expanded thyroid clonotypes (frequency above 0.001) were also detected in blood, suggesting blood repertoires may reflect thyroid immune responses. A 13 V-J signature model separated ophthalmopathy from stable hyperthyroidism, with just over 85% sensitivity and roughly 81% specificity in cross-validation and 80%/75% in testing. In validation, progression to ophthalmopathy was predicted by the model with more than 65% sensitivity and roughly 72% specificity, a median of 6.5 months before onset. No statistical method was used to fix the sample size in advance, and group allocation was not hidden from the investigators.

The sequence was collected from a woman aged 45-60 years with Graves' hyperthyroidism that later progressed to Graves' ophthalmopathy. Sequences were obtained from blood. The V and J segments used are TRBV11-2 and TRBJ1-1; a confident D gene designation cannot be given. This receptor carries the CDR3 CASSLDVVRFAFF. The DNA sequence is given as TGTGCCAGCAGCTTAGACGTAGTGAGGTTTGCTTTCTTT.